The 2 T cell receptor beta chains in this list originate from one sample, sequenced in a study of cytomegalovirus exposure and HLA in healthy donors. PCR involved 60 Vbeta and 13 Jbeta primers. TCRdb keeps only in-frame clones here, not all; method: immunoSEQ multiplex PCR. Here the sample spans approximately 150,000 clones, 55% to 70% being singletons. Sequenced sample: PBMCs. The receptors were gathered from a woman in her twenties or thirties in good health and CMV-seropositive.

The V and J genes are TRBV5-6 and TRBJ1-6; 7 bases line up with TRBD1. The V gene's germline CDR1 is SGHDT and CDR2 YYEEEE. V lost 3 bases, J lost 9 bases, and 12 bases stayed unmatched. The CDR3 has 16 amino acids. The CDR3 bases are TGTGCCAGCAGCTCACAGGGGTGGACCATCGGTTCACCCCTCCACTTT. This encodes CASSSQGWTIGSPLHF.

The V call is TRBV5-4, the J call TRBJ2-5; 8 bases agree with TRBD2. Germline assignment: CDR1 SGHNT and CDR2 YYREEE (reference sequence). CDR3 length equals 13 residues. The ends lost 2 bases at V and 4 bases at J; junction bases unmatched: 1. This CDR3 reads CASSFSGRETQYF. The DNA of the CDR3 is TGTGCCAGCAGCTTCAGCGGGAGAGAGACCCAGTACTTC. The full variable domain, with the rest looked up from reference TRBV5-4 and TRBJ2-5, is ETGVTQSPTHLIKTRGQQVTLRCSSQSGHNTVSWYQQALGQGPQFIFQYYREEENGRGNFPPRFSGLQFPNYSSELNVNALELDDSALYLCASSFSGRETQYFGPGTRLLVL.